This T cell receptor beta chain was found in a study of OX40 agonist ivuxolimab in advanced cancers. Study information: Partial response was recorded in three patients: one hepatocellular carcinoma and two cutaneous melanoma cases. Study-wide points: Certain nonresponders additionally had low normalized T-cell clonal expansion.

It was autoimmune disease history or systemic immunosuppression that excluded patients. A remark on this clone: The antigen is unknown.

Produced via immunoSEQ multiplex PCR; TCRdb's table is partial and in-frame only. The sample contains roughly 92,000 clones, around nine tenths of which appear only once. The sequence derives from an adult with an advanced solid tumor such as melanoma, head and neck, liver or kidney cancer. Sequencing used CD4+ or CD8+ T cells sorted from blood, obtained in a trial of the OX40 agonist ivuxolimab.

The CDR3 is CASTWAGGETQYF. The CDR3 nucleotides are TGTGCCAGCACCTGGGCGGGGGGAGAGACCCAGTACTTC. The chain is built from TRBV2 and TRBJ2-5; 8 positions agree with TRBD2. Germline V gene lookup returns CDR1 SNHLY and CDR2 FYNNEI. The CDR3 runs 13 residues. After removal of 7 bases from V and 4 bases from J, the junction contained 5 bases not matched to a gene.